This entry concerns a single T cell receptor beta chain. Profiling relied on immunoSEQ multiplex PCR, and the TCRdb table lists in-frame clones only, not all of them. This repertoire shows approximately 99,000 clones, over 65% found once; its top ten account for around 26%. Per the germline V gene, CDR1 is SGHDT and CDR2 is YYEEEE. V was trimmed by 5 bases and J by 4 bases, leaving 10 bases between them. There are 12 residues in the CDR3. The data were taken from a study of shared clonotypes between healthy human individuals. The TCR sequence derives from a woman under 40 in good health. The specimen sequenced was memory CD8+ T cells sorted from blood. The subset denotes: CD45RO+ cells pooled with CCR7-negative TemRA cells. The chain is built from TRBV5-6 and TRBJ2-7; weak D call: TRBD1 (5 bases). CDR3 amino acids: CASSAPGYEQYF. Written as DNA, the CDR3 is TGTGCCAGCAGTGCCCCAGGGTACGAGCAGTACTTC.